Following are 19 T cell receptor beta chains from one sample sequenced in a study of cytotoxic CD8 clonotypes in ibrutinib-treated CLL. Sequenced by immunoSEQ multiplex PCR; TCRdb stores in-frame clones only, minus some. Of around 310,000 clones listed, 70% to 80% are singletons. The specimen was PBMCs, collected before ibrutinib treatment. Every receptor here comes from a human donor with chronic lymphocytic leukemia.

This clone turned up a few times. J is TRBJ2-1 and V is TRBV7-6; 9 bases match TRBD2. With V trimmed by 5 bases and J by 9 bases, 5 bases remained unmatched. The CDR3 extends over 13 amino acids. The germline CDR1 and CDR2 sequences are SGHVS and FNYEAQ. CDR3 sequence (DNA): TGTGCCAGCAGCACCGCTAGCGGGGTTGAGCAGTTCTTC. Protein product: CASSTASGVEQFF.

The rearrangement links TRBV11-2 to TRBJ2-5; the match to TRBD2 covers 10 bases. With 2 bases clipped from V and 2 bases from J, the junction kept 5 bases outside the gene matches. Germline V gene data show CDR1 as SGHAT and CDR2 as FQNNGV. The CDR3 runs to 16 residues. The CDR3 DNA is TGTGCCAGCAGCTTATTGACTAGCGGGTATCAAGAGACCCAGTACTTC. Protein product: CASSLLTSGYQETQYF.

In its sample, this clone was seen once. The chain joins TRBV7-3 to TRBJ2-2; 8 bases are a match to TRBD2. Germline V gives CDR1 SGHTA, CDR2 FQGTGA. This CDR3 is 14 amino acids long. The V segment lost 2 bases and the J segment 5 bases; nucleotides outside the gene matches: 1. The CDR3 region has the DNA TGTGCCAGCAGCTTAGCTAGCGGGACCGGGGAGCTGTTTTTT. Translated: CASSLASGTGELFF.

The chain uses TRBV18 and TRBJ1-1, with a tentative D call TRBD1 (6 bases). Deletions cut 2 bases from V and 2 bases from J, with 15 bases between. Germline-derived CDR1 and CDR2 are KGHSH and LQKENI. This CDR3 has 16 amino acids. CDR3 nucleotides: TGTGCCAGCTCACCAGCTCCGGGGGCGATAAACACTGAAGCTTTCTTT. Residues: CASSPAPGAINTEAFF.

The CDR3 protein is CASSLEDRGEQYF. Written as DNA, the CDR3 is TGTGCCAGCAGCTTAGAGGACAGGGGCGAGCAGTACTTC. V usage is TRBV11-3 and J usage is TRBJ2-7, with 9 bases lining up with TRBD1. The CDR3 loop spans 13 amino acids. Germline trimming cut 0 bases from V and 6 bases from J; bases unmatched to any gene: 0. CDR1 is SGHNT, CDR2 YENEEA, per germline.

The chain joins TRBV6-1 to TRBJ1-2, with 12 positions matching TRBD1. This CDR3 comprises 15 residues. CDR1 is MNHNS and CDR2 is SASEGT in the germline V gene. V lost 6 bases, J lost 4 bases, and 6 bases stayed unmatched. The CDR3 DNA reads TGTGCCAGCAGCGGGACAGGGGGCCAGGCCTATGGCTACACCTTC. It encodes CASSGTGGQAYGYTF.

The V and J genes are TRBV29-1 and TRBJ2-7; 8 nucleotides line up with TRBD1. The CDR3 spans 13 residues. Unmatched junction bases numbered 7, after V lost 6 bases and J lost 3 bases. Germline V gene data show CDR1 as SQVTM and CDR2 as ANQGSEA. The CDR3 spells CSVRGQASYEQYF. In DNA, the CDR3 is TGCAGCGTAAGGGGACAGGCGAGCTACGAGCAGTACTTC.

The V call is TRBV15, the J call TRBJ2-2; D gene ambiguous. The CDR3 consists of 13 residues. Trimming removed 8 bases from V and 7 bases from J, with 14 bases in between. CDR1 is LNHNV, CDR2 YYDKDF, per germline (reference sequence). The CDR3 sequence is CATRVGIIGELFF. For the CDR3, the DNA is TGTGCCACCCGGGTAGGGATTATCGGGGAGCTGTTTTTT.

The V gene is TRBV7-2, the J gene TRBJ2-1; D tentatively reads TRBD1 or TRBD2 (5 bases each). The CDR3 consists of 15 residues. The ends were cut back, 4 bases at V and 12 bases at J, with 22 bases in the middle. Germline-derived CDR1 and CDR2 are SGHTA and FQGNSA. The CDR3 coding sequence is TGTGCCAGCAGCTACCATAGAGGAGGTGATAGGGGGCAGTTCTTC. It translates to CASSYHRGGDRGQFF.

The sample holds one count of this clone. V usage is TRBV7-3 and J usage is TRBJ2-1; D perhaps matches TRBD2 (6 bases). CDR3 size: 16 residues. Trimming stripped 1 base from V and 7 bases from J, with 17 bases between. The germline gives CDR1 SGHTA, CDR2 FQGTGA. The CDR3 is CASSLRRTGAGNEQFF. The CDR3 DNA reads as TGTGCCAGCAGCTTAAGGCGTACGGGAGCTGGAAATGAGCAGTTCTTC. The variable domain in full, completed from reference TRBV7-3 and TRBJ2-1, reads GAGVSQTPSNKVTEKGKYVELRCDPISGHTALYWYRQSLGQGPEFLIYFQGTGAADDSGLPNDRFFAVRPEGSVSTLKIQRTERGDSAVYLCASSLRRTGAGNEQFFGPGTRLTVL.

This clone appeared once. CDR3 bases: TGTGCCAGCAGCTCCAGGACTGGGGCCAACGTCCTGACTTTC. Its translation is CASSSRTGANVLTF. This sequence joins TRBV9 and TRBJ2-6; D uncertain. CDR1 and CDR2 (germline): SGDLS, YYNGEE. The CDR3 is 14 residues long. The V and J ends lost 4 bases and 2 bases respectively, with 7 bases between them. The entire variable domain, with the rest obtained from reference TRBV9 and TRBJ2-6, is as follows: DSGVTQTPKHLITATGQRVTLRCSPRSGDLSVYWYQQSLDQGLQFLIQYYNGEERAKGNILERFSAQQFPDLHSELNLSSLELGDSALYFCASSSRTGANVLTFGAGSRLTVL.

This chain joins TRBV19 and TRBJ1-2, with a tentative D call TRBD1 (6 bases). The CDR3 covers 16 residues. Germline V gives CDR1 LNHDA, CDR2 SQIVND (reference sequence). V was clipped by 0 bases and J by 6 bases, with 17 bases between them. CDR3 protein: CASSIEILTGSNGYTF. Written as DNA, the CDR3 is TGTGCCAGTAGTATAGAGATCCTAACAGGGAGCAATGGCTACACCTTC.

V is TRBV6-5 and J is TRBJ2-1; 8 positions agree with TRBD2. V was pared by 8 bases and J by 2 bases, with 5 bases of the junction left unmatched. This CDR3 contains 14 residues. Germline-derived CDR1 and CDR2 are MNHEY and SVGAGI. The chain's CDR3 is CASGIAGPYNEQFF. The CDR3 coding sequence is TGTGCCAGCGGGATAGCGGGACCCTACAATGAGCAGTTCTTC.

In this sample, this clone turned up a few times. This chain connects TRBV19 to TRBJ1-1, with a tentative D call TRBD1 (5 bases). Germline values: CDR1 LNHDA, CDR2 SQIVND (reference sequence). V lost 10 bases and J lost 6, with 12 bases in between. The length of the CDR3 is 11 residues. In nucleotides, the CDR3 is TGTGCCACCCGGGGGTGGGCTGAAGCTTTCTTT. Protein: CATRGWAEAFF.

Note on this clone: Additional DNA sequences in this sample encode the identical CDR3. The gene calls are TRBV6-5 and TRBJ1-5, with TRBD1 matching 7 bases. This CDR3 contains 15 residues. Per germline, CDR1 MNHEY and CDR2 SVGAGI. With 6 bases clipped from V and 4 bases from J, the junction kept 9 bases outside the gene matches. CDR3 sequence: CASSPRDSGNQPQHF. In nucleotides, the CDR3 is TGTGCCAGCAGCCCTCGGGACAGCGGGAATCAGCCCCAGCATTTT.

The chain recombines TRBV9 with TRBJ2-1; D is unclear. The germline gives CDR1 SGDLS, CDR2 YYNGEE. The CDR3 runs 12 residues. Trimming shortened V by 0 bases and J by 10 bases, and 8 bases separated the two germline ends. The CDR3 nucleotides read TGTGCCAGCAGCGTAGGATCCCCCGAGCAGTTCTTC. Its protein is CASSVGSPEQFF.

This clone is a singleton in its sample. This chain uses TRBV7-9 with TRBJ2-1; D may correspond to TRBD1 or TRBD2 (5 bases each). The CDR3 has 15 residues. The germline V and J ends were trimmed by 5 bases and 8 bases, with 19 bases remaining between them. Germline-derived CDR1 and CDR2 are SEHNR and FQNEAQ (reference sequence). The CDR3 DNA reads TGTGCCAGCAGCCCCAGTCAGAGGGGCGTGGATGAGCAGTTCTTC. Its translation: CASSPSQRGVDEQFF. Filled out from reference TRBV7-9 and TRBJ2-1, the complete variable domain reads DTGVSQNPRHKITKRGQNVTFRCDPISEHNRLYWYRQTLGQGPEFLTYFQNEAQLEKSRLLSDRFSAERPKGSFSTLEIQRTEQGDSAMYLCASSPSQRGVDEQFFGPGTRLTVL.

The chain employs TRBV5-1 and TRBJ2-1; no clear D. Trimming took off 0 bases at V and 3 bases at J, with 13 bases between the two ends. Germline V gene sequence: CDR1 SGHRS, CDR2 YFSETQ. This CDR3 spans 16 amino acids. This CDR3 is CASSLEPPPIYNEQFF. For the CDR3, the DNA is TGCGCCAGCAGCTTGGAACCCCCACCCATCTACAATGAGCAGTTCTTC.

CDR3 sequence: CASSQDSVSLDTQYF. The CDR3, as DNA: TGCGCCAGCAGCCAAGATTCGGTATCTCTAGATACGCAGTATTTT. The J gene is TRBJ2-3, the V gene TRBV4-3; D is unresolved. Germline CDR1 is LGHNA and CDR2 is YSLEER. CDR3 length: 15 residues. V shed 0 bases and J shed 5 bases, with 12 bases lying between them.